The 8 T cell receptor beta chains below were found in one sample sequenced in a study of blood T cell repertoires in COVID-19. Generated by immunoSEQ multiplex PCR, the TCRdb table keeps only in-frame clones and is missing some. The data hold over 100,000 clones, with around 82% observed a single time. Sequenced sample: peripheral blood. These receptors were obtained from a human donor in a cohort sampled during active or convalescent COVID-19.

The DNA of the CDR3 is TGTGCCAGCAGCTTAATGCCTAGCGGGAGAGGGAACACCGGGGAGCTGTTTTTT. Its protein is CASSLMPSGRGNTGELFF. The chain has TRBV7-3 and TRBJ2-2; 10 bases align to TRBD2. The ends lost 1 base at V and 1 base at J; junction bases unmatched: 6. The germline V gene encodes CDR1 SGHTA and CDR2 FQGTGA. CDR3 size: 18 residues. Using reference TRBV7-3 and TRBJ2-2 for the parts outside the CDR3, the full variable domain is GAGVSQTPSNKVTEKGKYVELRCDPISGHTALYWYRQSLGQGPEFLIYFQGTGAADDSGLPNDRFFAVRPEGSVSTLKIQRTERGDSAVYLCASSLMPSGRGNTGELFFGEGSRLTVL.

The gene calls are TRBV6-5 and TRBJ2-5; tentatively, D is TRBD1 (6 bases). The CDR3 sequence is 13 residues long. Germline assignment: CDR1 MNHEY and CDR2 SVGAGI. V lost 8 bases and J 5 bases, leaving 15 bases between the germline ends. The CDR3 region is CASLLKRGETQYF. The DNA of the CDR3 is TGTGCCAGCCTCCTCAAGAGGGGGGAGACCCAGTACTTC.

The rearrangement joins TRBV5-6 to TRBJ2-7, with 10 bases lining up with TRBD1. J lost 0 bases, V lost 0 bases, and 6 bases had no gene match. The germline V gene has CDR1 SGHDT and CDR2 YYEEEE. The CDR3 runs to 17 residues. The CDR3 spells CASSLGETGGSSYEQYF. The CDR3 DNA reads TGTGCCAGCAGCTTGGGGGAGACAGGGGGCTCCTCCTACGAGCAGTACTTC.

The V and J genes are TRBV12-3 or TRBV12-4 and TRBJ2-5; tentative D call: TRBD1 (5 bases). V was clipped by 5 bases and J by 1 base, with 8 bases between them. The CDR3 contains 13 residues. This CDR3 is CASSQGLQETQYF. DNA for the CDR3: TGTGCCAGCAGTCAGGGTCTCCAAGAGACCCAGTACTTC.

This sequence joins TRBV6-5 and TRBJ2-3, with TRBD2 matching over 12 bases. The CDR3 is 14 amino acids. Trimming cost V 5 bases and J 6 bases; bases outside gene matches: 3. The germline V gene encodes CDR1 MNHEY and CDR2 SVGAGI. CDR3 in amino acids: CASSLLAGGDTQYF. The CDR3 region has the DNA TGTGCCAGCAGTCTCCTAGCGGGGGGGGATACGCAGTATTTT.

This rearrangement joins TRBV9 to TRBJ2-7, with a weak D call TRBD2 (5 bases). With 0 bases removed from V and 6 bases from J, the gap between germline ends came to 13 bases. The length of the CDR3 is 14 residues. Germline V gene sequence: CDR1 SGDLS, CDR2 YYNGEE. The DNA for the CDR3 is TGTGCCAGCAGCGTAGGCTCTAGCATGTCCGAGCAGTACTTC. As protein: CASSVGSSMSEQYF.

V usage is TRBV7-2 and J usage is TRBJ2-2, with 8 bases identical to TRBD2. This CDR3 region has 17 residues. The V and J ends lost 0 bases and 6 bases, in that order; junction bases with no gene match: 9. The germline gives CDR1 SGHTA, CDR2 FQGNSA. CDR3 DNA sequence: TGTGCCAGCAGCTTAGCGCGACGGGGGGGCTTCGCCGGGGAGCTGTTTTTT. This translates into CASSLARRGGFAGELFF.

In the case of this clone: This CDR3 is missing its conserved last phenylalanine or tryptophan, likely due to a read error. The DNA is omitted, as the CDR3 cannot be located on it reliably, and the CDR3 follows TCRdb's listing. The J gene is TRBJ1-1, the V gene TRBV2; the table gives TRBD1 as D, unverified against the DNA. A total of 12 residues make up the CDR3, ends included. The V gene's germline CDR1 is SNHLY and CDR2 FYNNEI. The CDR3: CASSESPGHLST.